Sequencing of this T cell receptor beta chain was carried out in a study of cytomegalovirus exposure and HLA in healthy donors. Notes on the study in general: In a later analysis, an Asian-associated ancestry cluster reportedly showed fewer N-insertions than the approximately 700-donor mean. For most TCR sequences rarity was the rule, although some public TCRs occurred in many donors.

The PCR was carried out with 60 Vbeta primers and 13 Jbeta primers. Assay: immunoSEQ multiplex PCR; the TCRdb copy retains only in-frame clones and omits some. Of 150,000 to 200,000 clones listed, more than 75% were seen once; the top ten hold roughly 2.5%. This clone came up once. The antigen remains unidentified. This CDR3 has 17 amino acids. The junction had 13 bases not matched to a gene; V was cut back by 4 bases and J by 7 bases. In germline, CDR1 is LGHNA, CDR2 YNFKEQ. The chain links TRBV4-2 to TRBJ1-6; 7 bases map to TRBD1. The clonotype comes from a young woman in good health and CMV-seropositive. The sample comprised PBMCs. The CDR3 nucleotides are TGTGCCAGCAGCCCCTTAGCAGGGGGTCTAAGGAATTCACCCCTCCACTTT. As protein: CASSPLAGGLRNSPLHF.